This TCR beta chain emerged from a study of blood T cell repertoires in COVID-19. Turning to the study itself: Material from acute and convalescent COVID-19 was sourced from the United States, Italy and Spain.

Germline V gene sequence: CDR1 SGDLS, CDR2 YYNGEE. The V and J ends lost 1 base and 4 bases respectively, with 15 bases between them. CDR3 size: 16 residues. Original analysis: The authors estimated nucleated cell counts from reference gene primer amplification. Generated by immunoSEQ multiplex PCR, the TCRdb table keeps only in-frame clones and is missing some. The DNA was the basis for D and trimming; V, J and clone size are from that table. The top ten hold roughly 0.7% of the sample, which has some 200,000 clones, 94% seen once. The clonotype originates from a man aged 25-40 years with COVID-19, enrolled during active disease. The sequenced sample was peripheral blood. V gene TRBV9 combines with J gene TRBJ1-3; TRBD1 might be the D (6 bases). The CDR3 loop is CASSVSGGAKGNTIYF. The DNA of the CDR3 is TGTGCCAGCAGCGTATCTGGGGGCGCGAAAGGAAACACCATATATTTT.